The 9 T cell receptor beta chains given below trace back to one sample, sequenced in a study of long-term antiretroviral therapy in people with HIV (dated by TCRdb to between 2022 and 2023). The immunoSEQ hsTCRB v3.0 assay was used at survey level resolution to sequence the TRB variable region. This immuneACCESS table, as held by TCRdb, lists in-frame sequences with V and J called but not all clones. Of the missing ones, under half trace to an unresolved V gene in checked studies; the others have no known cause. Across this sample there are 11,000 to 15,000 clones, with approximately 91% seen only once. Approximately 10% of the sample rests with the top ten. Sequencing used unsorted PBMCs, obtained 6.2 years after starting antiretroviral therapy. These receptors originate from a man aged 35 to 55 with HIV.

As concerns this clone: One end of the junction is discordant with germline, which a read error may explain. The chain is built from TRBV30 and TRBJ1-1; possibly TRBD1 for D (6 bases). There are 12 residues in the CDR3. CDR1 GTSNPN and CDR2 SVGIG come from the germline V gene (reference sequence). In DNA form, the CDR3 reads TGTGCCTGGACCCTAGGGGGAACTGAGGCTTTCTTT. This codes for CAWTLGGTEAFF.

This chain joins TRBV15 and TRBJ2-5; possibly TRBD1 for D (6 bases). The V end lost 4 bases, the J end lost 4 bases, and 19 bases lay between the germline ends. Germline loops: CDR1 LNHNV, CDR2 YYDKDF (reference sequence). CDR3 length: 16 amino acids. The CDR3 DNA is TGTGCCACCAGCAAACCGACAGGAACCGTGCCAGAGACCCAGTACTTC. As protein: CATSKPTGTVPETQYF.

The J gene is TRBJ1-3, the V gene TRBV5-1; D is perhaps TRBD1 (6 bases). CDR1 and CDR2 (germline): SGHRS, YFSETQ. The CDR3 length is 13 residues. V gave up 3 bases and J gave up 4 bases, with 8 bases separating them. CDR3 in DNA: TGCGCCAGCAGCTCACAGGGAGGAAACACCATATATTTT. Protein: CASSSQGGNTIYF. Drawing the rest from reference TRBV5-1 and TRBJ1-3, the complete variable domain is KAGVTQTPRYLIKTRGQQVTLSCSPISGHRSVSWYQQTPGQGLQFLFEYFSETQRNKGNFPGRFSGRQFSNSRSEMNVSTLELGDSALYLCASSSQGGNTIYFGEGSWLTVV.

This rearrangement joins TRBV7-2 to TRBJ1-1, with D perhaps TRBD1 (6 bases). CDR1 is SGHTA and CDR2 is FQGNSA in the germline V gene. Trimming left V 5 bases short and J 1 base short, with 14 bases between. The CDR3 has 15 amino acids. CDR3 DNA sequence: TGTGCCAGCAGCACCAGGGGTGGAAGGAACACTGAAGCTTTCTTT. Protein: CASSTRGGRNTEAFF.

This clone has more than one count but fewer than ten. This rearrangement joins TRBV13 to TRBJ2-2; 8 bases agree with TRBD2. This CDR3 contains 16 residues. V lost 5 bases to trimming and J lost 6 bases; unmatched junction nucleotides: 11. Germline CDR1 PRHDT, CDR2 FYEKMQ (reference sequence). The CDR3 reads CASSLLAGKLSGELFF. The CDR3 DNA reads as TGTGCCAGCAGCCTGTTAGCGGGGAAGCTATCCGGGGAGCTGTTTTTT.

J is TRBJ2-1 and V is TRBV6-5; the D is unclear. The CDR3 is 12 amino acids. Trimming removed 5 bases from V and 9 bases from J, with 11 bases in between. Germline loops: CDR1 MNHEY, CDR2 SVGAGI. CDR3 nucleotides: TGTGCCAGCAGTGATCTACTTGGTGAGCAGTTCTTC. Its translation: CASSDLLGEQFF.

The J gene is TRBJ1-1, the V gene TRBV5-5; D call uncertain. The CDR3 sequence is 13 residues long. The germline gives CDR1 SGHKS, CDR2 YYEKEE (reference sequence). The germline V and J ends were trimmed by 2 bases and 1 base, with 6 bases remaining between them. The CDR3 loop reads CASSFFGNTEAFF. The CDR3 DNA is TGTGCCAGCAGCTTTTTTGGGAACACTGAAGCTTTCTTT. Variable domain in full (rest from reference TRBV5-5 and TRBJ1-1): DAGVTQSPTHLIKTRGQQVTLRCSPISGHKSVSWYQQVLGQGPQFIFQYYEKEERGRGNFPDRFSARQFPNYSSELNVNALLLGDSALYLCASSFFGNTEAFFGQGTRLTVV.

CDR3 region: CASSLRSSGRNTGELFF. The DNA for the CDR3 is TGTGCCAGCAGCTTACGCTCTAGCGGGAGGAACACCGGGGAGCTGTTTTTT. This sequence joins TRBV7-3 and TRBJ2-2; 10 bases line up with TRBD2. V lost 2 bases, J lost 1 base, and 4 bases stayed unmatched. CDR1 is SGHTA, CDR2 FQGTGA, per germline. The CDR3 loop spans 17 amino acids.

The chain links TRBV7-3 to TRBJ1-3; no clear D. The V gene lost 5 bases and the J gene lost 7 bases, with 12 bases spanning the gap. The V gene's germline CDR1 is SGHTA and CDR2 FQGTGA. The CDR3 is 13 amino acids. CDR3 bases: TGTGCCAGCAGCCTATCGGCCGAGAACACCATATATTTT. The encoded protein is CASSLSAENTIYF. Variable domain in full (rest from reference TRBV7-3 and TRBJ1-3): GAGVSQTPSNKVTEKGKYVELRCDPISGHTALYWYRQSLGQGPEFLIYFQGTGAADDSGLPNDRFFAVRPEGSVSTLKIQRTERGDSAVYLCASSLSAENTIYFGEGSWLTVV.